A single sample gave rise to the 2 T cell receptor beta chains below, sequenced in a study of CD8 T cells in Susac syndrome. Reverse transcription used 0.5 to 1 ug RNA and random hexamers. TCRdb redid the calling of the immunoSEQ multiplex PCR reads with MiXCR, one entry per CDR3 protein. The profile shows 150,000 to 190,000 distinct CDR3 sequences, 90% to 95% of them singletons. Sequenced input: CD4+ T cells from PBMCs. These receptor sequences come from a human donor with Susac syndrome.

About this clonotype itself: Mismatch with germline at one junction end may stem from a read error. This chain joins TRBV2 and TRBJ2-7; maybe TRBD1 (6 bases). Germline V CDR1 and CDR2: SNHLY, FYNNEI. This CDR3 region has 13 residues. The CDR3 DNA sequence: TGTGCCAGCCGTGACAGGCGGCCCTACGAGCAGTACTTC. Protein product: CASRDRRPYEQYF.

The CDR3 region is CASSPLSKYEQYF. The CDR3 DNA is TGTGCCAGCTCACCACTGAGTAAATACGAGCAGTACTTC. The V call is TRBV18, the J call TRBJ2-7; D is unresolved. Germline V lookup: CDR1 KGHSH, CDR2 LQKENI. This CDR3 region has 13 residues. V lost 1 base to trimming and J lost 4 bases, with 8 bases between them.